This TCR beta chain comes out of a study of T cells in Graves' hyperthyroidism and ophthalmopathy. The wider study: Peripheral blood draws took place at initial diagnosis, ahead of any treatment.

Ophthalmopathy patients had Clinical Activity Score at least 3, NOSPECS grade at least 4, duration under 3 months. Exclusion of a patient resulted from uncontrolled infection, other autoimmune disease, pregnancy or lactation. This clonotype came up a few times. What was amplified from RNA transcripts were TCR beta CDR3 regions. Primed by the HTBI set, a first-round RT-PCR was run on the TCR CDR3. TCRdb called the multiplex PCR reads again in MiXCR, with one record for every CDR3 protein. Found here are about 500,000 distinct CDR3 sequences, over 15% of them singletons; the top ten hold around 17%. V lost 6 bases, J lost 5 bases, and 6 bases stayed unmatched. The CDR3 extends over 14 amino acids.

The receptor was derived from a woman in her late teens or twenties with Graves' ophthalmopathy. The genes are TRBV12-3 or TRBV12-4 and TRBJ2-3; 9 bases line up with TRBD1. The sequencing input was blood. This CDR3 reads CASSSTGGIDTQYF. CDR3 bases: TGTGCCAGCAGCTCTACAGGGGGCATAGATACGCAGTATTTT.